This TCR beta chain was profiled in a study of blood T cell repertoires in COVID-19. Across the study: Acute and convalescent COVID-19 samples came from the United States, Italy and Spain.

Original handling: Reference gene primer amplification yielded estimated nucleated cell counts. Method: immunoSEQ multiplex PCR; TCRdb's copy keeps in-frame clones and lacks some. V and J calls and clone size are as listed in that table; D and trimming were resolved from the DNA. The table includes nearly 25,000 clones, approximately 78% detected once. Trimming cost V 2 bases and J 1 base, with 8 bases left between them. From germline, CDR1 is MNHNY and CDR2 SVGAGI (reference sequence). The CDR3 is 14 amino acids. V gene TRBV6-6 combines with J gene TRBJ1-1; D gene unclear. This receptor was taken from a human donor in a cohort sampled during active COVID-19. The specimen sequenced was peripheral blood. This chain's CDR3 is CASSYGEGNTEAFF. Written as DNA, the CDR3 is TGTGCCAGCAGTTACGGGGAGGGGAACACTGAAGCTTTCTTT.